The 14 T cell receptor beta chains below all came from one sample that was sequenced in a study of T cell changes during pregnancy in multiple sclerosis. TCRdb's table, derived via immunoSEQ multiplex PCR, lists solely in-frame clones and lacks some. The data contain 30,000 to 35,000 clones, around 90% of them singletons. Sequencing was performed on CD4+ T cells from peripheral blood mononuclear cells, taken in the third trimester of pregnancy. The receptors come from a female donor in good health, enrolled as a control in a pregnancy study.

The rearrangement uses TRBV18 and TRBJ2-7, with TRBD2 identical over 13 bases. The V and J ends lost 5 bases and 4 bases, in that order; junction bases with no gene match: 20. Germline CDR1 and CDR2: KGHSH and LQKENI. This CDR3 comprises 20 residues. The CDR3 is CASSTGLAGAEVRGMYEQYF. The CDR3 DNA sequence: TGTGCCAGCTCAACTGGACTAGCGGGGGCCGAAGTTCGTGGAATGTACGAGCAGTACTTC.

This clone showed up just a few times. The chain uses TRBV6-6 and TRBJ1-2; D may be TRBD1 (5 bases). Germline assignment: CDR1 MNHNY and CDR2 SVGAGI (reference sequence). V was pared by 7 bases and J by 5 bases, with 14 bases between. CDR3 size: 13 residues. The CDR3 bases are TGTGCCAGCACCCTCAGCGGGGGATATGGCTACACCTTC. Its protein product is CASTLSGGYGYTF.

This clone has just a few counts. J is TRBJ2-1 and V is TRBV7-2; 8 bases agree with TRBD1. Germline V CDR1 and CDR2: SGHTA, FQGNSA. V lost 5 bases, J lost 9 bases, and 9 bases stayed unmatched. CDR3 length: 14 amino acids. CDR3 DNA sequence: TGTGCCAGCAGCCAAATGACAGGGGTCGGTGAGCAGTTCTTC. Encoded protein: CASSQMTGVGEQFF.

The chain couples TRBV19 to TRBJ1-5; D is perhaps TRBD1 (6 bases). V was shortened by 4 bases and J by 7 bases, with 11 bases between the two germline ends. From germline, CDR1 is LNHDA and CDR2 SQIVND (reference sequence). This CDR3 region has 13 residues. As DNA, the CDR3 is TGTGCCAGTAGTAGCACAGGGAACCAGCCCCAGCATTTT. This sequence encodes CASSSTGNQPQHF.

The rearrangement joins TRBV14 to TRBJ2-1, with 10 bases identical to TRBD2. This CDR3 contains 15 residues. The V gene's germline CDR1 is SGHDN and CDR2 FVKESK. With V trimmed by 5 bases and J by 8 bases, 9 bases remained unmatched. In nucleotides, the CDR3 is TGTGCCAGCAGCTGGGGCCTAGCGGGAGCCTATGAGCAGTTCTTC. Translated: CASSWGLAGAYEQFF.

The chain recombines TRBV14 with TRBJ2-3; weak D call: TRBD1 (6 bases). Germline loops: CDR1 SGHDN, CDR2 FVKESK. V lost 4 bases to trimming and J lost 3 bases, with 23 bases between them. The CDR3 extends over 18 amino acids. The CDR3 DNA follows: TGTGCCAGCAGCCGGGTACAGGGAAGCCTCTGGGGTACAGATACGCAGTATTTT. Translated: CASSRVQGSLWGTDTQYF.

The V gene is TRBV5-1, the J gene TRBJ2-7; 9 nucleotides align to TRBD1. The V and J ends lost 6 bases and 6 bases, in that order; junction bases with no gene match: 10. In germline, CDR1 is SGHRS, CDR2 YFSETQ. This CDR3 region has 14 residues. The CDR3 is CASKNRTGEGEQYF. CDR3 sequence (DNA): TGCGCCAGCAAAAACCGGACAGGGGAAGGCGAGCAGTACTTC.

This sequence joins TRBV2 and TRBJ2-3; 10 nucleotides agree with TRBD2. Trimming at V came to 6 bases and at J to 2 bases, leaving 8 bases not matched to a gene. This CDR3 region has 16 residues. CDR1 and CDR2 from the germline V gene are SNHLY and FYNNEI. This CDR3 is CASSPALAGATDTQYF. The DNA of the CDR3 is TGTGCCAGCAGCCCCGCGCTAGCGGGAGCCACAGATACGCAGTATTTT.

V and J are TRBV30 and TRBJ1-5; 9 bases are shared with TRBD1. The CDR3 spans 14 residues. V shed 2 bases, J shed 3 bases, and the junction held 2 bases outside the gene matches. The germline V gene encodes CDR1 GTSNPN and CDR2 SVGIG (reference sequence). The CDR3 loop reads CAWSTGGFNQPQHF. Here the CDR3 DNA reads TGTGCCTGGAGTACAGGGGGCTTCAATCAGCCCCAGCATTTT. The full variable domain, with the rest looked up from reference TRBV30 and TRBJ1-5, is SQTIHQWPATLVQPVGSPLSLECTVEGTSNPNLYWYRQAAGRGLQLLFYSVGIGQISSEVPQNLSASRPQDRQFILSSKKLLLSDSGFYLCAWSTGGFNQPQHFGDGTRLSIL.

The chain couples TRBV27 to TRBJ2-7, with TRBD2 matching over 8 bases. The CDR3 has 16 amino acids. V dropped 0 bases and J dropped 1; count of bases not matched to a gene: 5. Looked up from germline, CDR1 is MNHEY and CDR2 is SMNVEV (reference sequence). DNA for the CDR3: TGTGCCAGCAGTTTATCGCCGCTAGCGGGTTCCTACGAGCAGTACTTC. Protein product: CASSLSPLAGSYEQYF.

The chain carries TRBV19 and TRBJ2-5; tentative D call: TRBD1 (6 bases). The closer fit of TRBJ2-7 to the DNA end suggests the J call may be wrong. Germline V gene data show CDR1 as LNHDA and CDR2 as SQIVND (reference sequence). This CDR3 comprises 13 residues. CDR3 nucleotides: TGTGCCAGTAGTATGGACAGATCCTACGAGCAGTACTTC. Amino acids: CASSMDRSYEQYF.

The chain joins TRBV7-8 to TRBJ2-2; 7 bases match TRBD1. The CDR3 has 16 residues. Germline V gene lookup returns CDR1 SGHVS and CDR2 FQNEAQ. After removal of 0 bases from V and 4 bases from J, the junction contained 5 bases not matched to a gene. For the CDR3, the DNA is TGTGCCAGCAGCTTAGCAAAGGGGGCGCGCACCGGGGAGCTGTTTTTT. As protein: CASSLAKGARTGELFF.

The chain recombines TRBV11-3 with TRBJ2-2, with TRBD1 matching 8 bases. J was trimmed by 1 base and V by 6 bases; bases with no gene match: 4. Germline loops: CDR1 SGHNT, CDR2 YENEEA. The CDR3 has 15 amino acids. In DNA, the CDR3 is TGTGCCAGCAGGGCAGGACAGGGGAACACCGGGGAGCTGTTTTTT. Residues: CASRAGQGNTGELFF.

The V and J genes are TRBV6-1 and TRBJ2-3, with TRBD2 as a possible D gene (6 bases). V was clipped by 10 bases and J by 2 bases, with 16 bases between them. Germline-derived CDR1 and CDR2 are MNHNS and SASEGT. The CDR3 totals 14 residues. The CDR3 reads CATQQAGYTDTQYF. The CDR3 coding sequence is TGTGCCACCCAGCAGGCGGGATACACAGATACGCAGTATTTT.